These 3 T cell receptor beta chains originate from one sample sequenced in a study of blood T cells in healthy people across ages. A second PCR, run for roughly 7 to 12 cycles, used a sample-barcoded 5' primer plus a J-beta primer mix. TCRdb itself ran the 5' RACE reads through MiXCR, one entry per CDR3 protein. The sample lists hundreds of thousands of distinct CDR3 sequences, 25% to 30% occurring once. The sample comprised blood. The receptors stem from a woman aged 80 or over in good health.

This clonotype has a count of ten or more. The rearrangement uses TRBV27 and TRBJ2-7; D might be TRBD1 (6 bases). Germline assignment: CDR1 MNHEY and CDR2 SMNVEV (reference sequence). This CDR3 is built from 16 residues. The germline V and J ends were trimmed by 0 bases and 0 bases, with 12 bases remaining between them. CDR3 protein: CASSLSIRQDSYEQYF. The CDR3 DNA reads TGTGCCAGCAGTTTATCGATAAGACAGGACTCCTACGAGCAGTACTTC.

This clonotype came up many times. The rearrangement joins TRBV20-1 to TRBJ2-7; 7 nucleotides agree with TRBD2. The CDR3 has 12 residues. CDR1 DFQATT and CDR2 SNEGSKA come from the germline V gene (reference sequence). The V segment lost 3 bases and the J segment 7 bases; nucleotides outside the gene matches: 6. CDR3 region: CSARTPRGEQYF. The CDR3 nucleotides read TGCAGTGCTAGGACGCCGCGGGGGGAGCAGTACTTC.

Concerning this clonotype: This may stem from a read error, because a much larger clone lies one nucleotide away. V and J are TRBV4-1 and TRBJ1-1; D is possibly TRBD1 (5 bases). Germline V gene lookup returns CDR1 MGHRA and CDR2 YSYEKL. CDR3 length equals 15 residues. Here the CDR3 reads CAGSQSRQGVTEAFF. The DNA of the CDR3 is TGCGCCGGCAGCCAGAGTAGGCAGGGAGTGACTGAAGCTTTCTTT.